These T cell receptor beta chains were read from a single sample in a study of regulatory T cells in long-lasting Graves disease. Each CDR3 protein gets one entry after TCRdb re-called the multiplex PCR reads with MiXCR. The sample lists 250,000 to 400,000 distinct CDR3 sequences, over 15% seen once, with about 36% in the top ten. The material was peripheral blood mononuclear cells (PBMCs), obtained at new diagnosis, from a patient treated with antithyroid drugs. The receptors were sampled from a female donor with Graves disease. Both conserved end residues are part of each CDR3. D genes are given only for firm matches. A row's size may be missing; if present it is once, few, many or a size class.

-	many	TRBV30	TRBJ2-1	CAWSRDYNEQFF	TGTGCCTGGAGTCGGGACTACAATGAGCAGTTCTTC
-	many	TRBV5-1	TRBJ2-7	CASSFGGFTYEQYF	TGCGCCAGCAGCTTCGGGGGCTTTACGTACGAGCAGTACTTC
TRBD2	few	TRBV28	TRBJ2-3	CASSLWVLAGVTDTQYF	TGTGCCAGCAGTTTATGGGTACTAGCGGGAGTCACAGATACGCAGTATTTT
TRBD2	many	TRBV28	TRBJ2-2	CASGLVTSGISNTGELFF	TGTGCCAGCGGCTTGGTGACTAGCGGGATCTCGAACACCGGGGAGCTGTTTTTT
TRBD2	-	TRBV28	TRBJ2-7	CASRISGRANEQYF	TGTGCCAGCAGGATCAGCGGGAGGGCCAACGAGCAGTACTTC
-	few	TRBV2	TRBJ1-5	CASSEASTPGEPQHF	TGTGCCAGCAGTGAAGCATCGACTCCCGGGGAGCCCCAGCATTTT
TRBD1	many	TRBV5-6	TRBJ1-1	CASSLGDRGRRNTEAFF	TGTGCCAGCAGCCTAGGGGACAGGGGGCGACGGAACACTGAAGCTTTCTTT
-	many	TRBV12-3/TRBV12-4	TRBJ2-7	CASSFNGLPPYEQYF	TGTGCCAGCAGTTTTAATGGCCTACCCCCCTACGAGCAGTACTTC
TRBD1	many	TRBV2	TRBJ1-2	CASREVTGGSGGYTF	TGTGCCAGCAGGGAGGTGACAGGGGGCAGCGGTGGCTACACCTTC
TRBD1	many	TRBV6-2/TRBV6-3	TRBJ2-7	CASSMTGLANEQYF	TGTGCCAGCAGTATGACAGGGTTGGCCAACGAGCAGTACTTC
-	many	TRBV7-9	TRBJ2-1	CASSSRGEQFF	TGTGCCAGCAGCAGCCGAGGTGAGCAGTTCTTC